The source of this T cell receptor (beta chain) is a study of blood T cell repertoires in COVID-19. Study details: The origin of the acute and convalescent COVID-19 samples was the United States, Italy and Spain. The cDNA or gDNA used as material had been derived from T cells, B-cell-depleted T cells, or PBMCs.

This clone is a singleton in its sample. In the source study's methods: Amplification of reference gene primers was used by the study to estimate nucleated cell counts. Produced via immunoSEQ multiplex PCR; TCRdb's table is partial and in-frame only. V and J calls and clone size come straight from that table; D and trimming were deduced from the DNA. The sample has more than 200,000 clones; roughly 90% are singletons. Trimming removed 3 bases at V and 7 bases at J, with 9 bases between. The CDR3 covers 12 residues. Sequencing was performed on peripheral blood. V and J are TRBV12-3 or TRBV12-4 and TRBJ1-2; D call uncertain. This receptor was identified in a man aged 65 to 85 with acute or convalescent COVID-19. The CDR3 spells CASSLEVGGYTF. The CDR3 DNA sequence: TGTGCCAGCAGTTTGGAGGTCGGTGGCTACACCTTC.